This is a list of T cell receptor beta chains from one sample in a study of read filtering for tumor transcriptome and immune sequencing. TCRdb independently ran MiXCR on the reads; one entry per CDR3 protein. The sample holds 60,000 or so distinct CDR3 sequences; around 19% are singletons and the top ten take 11%. The sequenced sample consisted of a population of CD138-negative cells sorted from bone marrow. These receptors all stem from a donor at least 40 years old with multiple myeloma. Both conserved end residues are part of each CDR3. A D gene is named only where the DNA matches it firmly. Clone size is given for some rows only: seen once, a few or many times, or a class if the clone is expanded.

clone_size	d_call	v_call	j_call	cdr3_aa	cdr3_nt
NA	NA	TRBV18	TRBJ2-7	CASSPGTNSYEQYF	TGTGCCAGCTCACCCGGGACGAACTCCTACGAGCAGTACTTC
many	TRBD2	TRBV7-9	TRBJ2-1	CASSLDAGVAVYEQFF	TGTGCCAGCAGCTTAGACGCGGGAGTTGCGGTTTATGAGCAGTTCTTC
many	TRBD1	TRBV19	TRBJ2-1	CAAGTGQGRDEQFF	TGTGCCGCGGGTACGGGACAGGGTAGGGATGAGCAGTTCTTC
NA	TRBD2	TRBV7-7	TRBJ2-2	CASSPRAGVSTGELLF	TGTGCTAGCAGCCCCAGAGCGGGAGTAAGCACCGGGGAGCTGCTTTTT
many	TRBD1	TRBV14	TRBJ2-7	CASRDRNRYEQYF	TGTGCCAGCAGGGACAGGAATAGGTACGAGCAGTACTTC
many	NA	TRBV6-6	TRBJ2-7	CASSFTTRGEQYF	TGTGCCAGCAGTTTCACAACTAGGGGCGAGCAGTACTTC
many	NA	TRBV12-3/TRBV12-4	TRBJ2-1	CASSLAGDYNEQFF	TGTGCCAGCAGTTTAGCGGGGGACTACAATGAGCAGTTCTTC
many	NA	TRBV20-1	TRBJ1-1	CSARDSRDPGRTEAFF	TGCAGTGCTAGAGATTCCCGAGACCCGGGGAGGACTGAAGCTTTCTTT
many	TRBD1	TRBV3-1	TRBJ2-5	CASSQVRQGAETQYF	TGTGCCAGCAGCCAGGTCAGGCAGGGGGCTGAGACCCAGTACTTC
many	NA	TRBV28	TRBJ2-5	CASSLVDRVTQYF	TGTGCCAGCAGTTTGGTGGATCGCGTGACCCAGTACTTC
many	TRBD2	TRBV20-1	TRBJ2-5	CSASPSIVAGGRGETQYF	TGCAGTGCTAGTCCTTCGATAGTTGCGGGAGGAAGGGGGGAGACCCAGTACTTC
NA	NA	TRBV5-4	TRBJ1-2	CASSLESGRRYYNYGYTF	TGTGCCAGCAGCTTGGAATCGGGACGGCGCTACTATAACTATGGCTACACCTTC
many	NA	TRBV2	TRBJ2-3	CASSEGQYTDTQYF	TGTGCCAGCAGTGAAGGACAGTACACAGATACGCAGTATTTT
many	NA	TRBV28	TRBJ1-5	CASSEGFGQPQHF	TGTGCCAGCAGTGAGGGGTTTGGGCAGCCCCAGCATTTT
NA	NA	TRBV7-6	TRBJ2-3	CASSSFPADTQYF	TGTGCCAGCAGCTCCTTTCCAGCAGATACGCAGTATTTT
many	NA	TRBV5-5	TRBJ1-2	CASSLDGSNYGYTF	TGTGCCAGCAGCTTGGATGGATCTAACTATGGCTACACCTTC
few	NA	TRBV3-1	TRBJ2-3	CASSQPGTGRDTQYF	TGTGCCAGCAGCCAGCCGGGGACCGGAAGAGATACGCAGTATTTT
many	NA	TRBV30	TRBJ2-2	CAWSVRRTGELFF	TGTGCCTGGAGTGTACGTAGAACCGGGGAGCTGTTTTTT
many	TRBD2	TRBV20-1	TRBJ2-5	CSASPPGLAGGPIETQYF	TGCAGTGCTAGCCCCCCGGGACTAGCGGGAGGGCCGATAGAGACCCAGTACTTC
many	NA	TRBV6-1	TRBJ1-6	CASREAYSPLHF	TGTGCCAGCAGAGAAGCCTATTCACCCCTCCACTTT
once	NA	TRBV7-2	TRBJ2-5	CASSYTTGCQETQYF	TGTGCCAGCAGCTACACCACAGGGTGCCAAGAGACCCAGTACTTC
many	TRBD1	TRBV28	TRBJ2-2	CASSPLGQGGNTGELFF	TGTGCCAGCAGTCCCCTGGGACAGGGTGGAAACACCGGGGAGCTGTTTTTT
many	NA	TRBV9	TRBJ2-3	CASSARTPGDTQYF	TGTGCCAGCTCCGCCCGGACACCGGGCGATACGCAGTATTTT
many	TRBD2	TRBV29-1	TRBJ2-1	CSGTSGSPEQFF	TGCAGCGGGACTAGCGGGAGTCCTGAGCAGTTCTTC
many	TRBD1	TRBV5-1	TRBJ1-2	CASSLQGADGYTF	TGCGCCAGCAGCTTACAGGGGGCGGACGGCTACACCTTC
many	TRBD2	TRBV20-1	TRBJ2-3	CSASSVGLAGSTDTQYF	TGCAGTGCTAGCTCGGTTGGGCTAGCGGGAAGCACAGATACGCAGTATTTT
many	TRBD2	TRBV20-1	TRBJ2-2	CSARRRESYTGELFF	TGCAGTGCTAGGCGGCGGGAGTCGTACACCGGGGAGCTGTTTTTT
NA	NA	TRBV20-1	TRBJ2-1	CSALPGDYNEQFF	TGCAGCGCCTTGCCGGGGGACTACAATGAGCAGTTCTTC
NA	NA	TRBV4-1	TRBJ2-3	CASSQMGSGYPDTQYF	TGCGCCAGCAGCCAAATGGGGTCGGGGTATCCAGATACGCAGTATTTT
many	TRBD1	TRBV12-3/TRBV12-4	TRBJ2-2	CASSPTGRHGELFF	TGTGCCAGCAGTCCGACAGGGCGACACGGGGAGCTGTTTTTT
many	NA	TRBV29-1	TRBJ1-3	CSVELGNTIYF	TGCAGCGTTGAATTAGGAAACACCATATATTTT
many	NA	TRBV5-1	TRBJ2-2	CASSLAGLHSNTGELFF	TGCGCCAGCAGCTTGGCCGGTCTGCATTCGAACACCGGGGAGCTGTTTTTT
many	TRBD2	TRBV6-5	TRBJ2-1	CASSLTIAGGGEQFF	TGTGCCAGCAGTCTTACCATAGCGGGGGGGGGTGAGCAGTTCTTC
many	TRBD1	TRBV20-1	TRBJ2-7	CSARGGMTGGAGEQYF	TGCAGTGCTAGGGGGGGCATGACAGGGGGAGCTGGAGAGCAGTACTTC
many	NA	TRBV5-6	TRBJ1-3	CASSSQEVTGNTIYF	TGTGCCAGCAGCTCTCAAGAGGTAACTGGAAACACCATATATTTT
many	NA	TRBV11-2	TRBJ2-2	CASSLDTLANTGELFF	TGTGCCAGCAGCTTAGATACGCTAGCGAACACCGGGGAGCTGTTTTTT
NA	NA	TRBV10-1	TRBJ2-7	CASRTITYEQYF	TGCGCCAGCAGAACCATCACCTACGAGCAGTACTTC
many	TRBD1	TRBV29-1	TRBJ2-6	CSAGQGAHSGANVLTF	TGCAGCGCGGGACAGGGGGCTCACTCTGGGGCCAACGTCCTGACTTTC
many	TRBD2	TRBV3-1	TRBJ2-2	CASKRGGRTGELFF	TGTGCCAGCAAACGGGGGGGCCGGACCGGGGAGCTGTTTTTT
many	TRBD2	TRBV20-1	TRBJ2-5	CSATSWTSFETQYF	TGCAGTGCTACCTCCTGGACTAGCTTCGAGACCCAGTACTTC
many	TRBD1	TRBV25-1	TRBJ2-5	CASSQGAIETQYF	TGTGCCAGCTCACAGGGGGCGATTGAGACCCAGTACTTC
few	TRBD1	TRBV10-3	TRBJ1-2	CAIRQGFGYGYTF	TGTGCCATCAGACAGGGGTTTGGCTATGGCTACACCTTC
many	NA	TRBV7-9	TRBJ2-7	CASSLDGGIGYEQYF	TGTGCCAGCAGCTTAGACGGGGGCATCGGCTACGAGCAGTACTTC
many	NA	TRBV6-2/TRBV6-3	TRBJ2-7	CASSYPTSEQYF	TGTGCCAGCAGTTACCCCACCTCGGAGCAGTACTTC
many	NA	TRBV7-9	TRBJ2-2	CASSFTGGELFF	TGTGCCAGCAGTTTTACTGGCGGGGAGCTGTTTTTT
few	NA	TRBV5-1	TRBJ2-4	CASSRREIKNIQYF	TGCGCCAGCAGCCGCAGAGAGATCAAAAACATTCAGTACTTC
many	NA	TRBV12-3/TRBV12-4	TRBJ2-4	CASSSRSLLSGAKNIQYF	TGTGCCAGCAGTTCACGGTCCTTACTGTCAGGGGCCAAAAACATTCAGTACTTC
many	NA	TRBV15	TRBJ1-4	CATSRGGDGKLFF	TGTGCCACCAGCAGAGGAGGAGACGGAAAACTGTTTTTT
many	TRBD2	TRBV19	TRBJ2-1	CASSRTSGAYNEQFF	TGTGCCAGTAGCCGGACTAGCGGGGCGTACAATGAGCAGTTCTTC
many	NA	TRBV29-1	TRBJ2-1	CSVGRRSYNEQFF	TGCAGCGTTGGGAGACGGAGCTACAATGAGCAGTTCTTC
NA	TRBD1	TRBV28	TRBJ1-5	CASSNGQGLEGNQPQHF	TGTGCCAGCAGTAACGGACAGGGTTTGGAAGGCAATCAGCCCCAGCATTTT